This passage covers 18 T cell receptor beta chains from one sample sequenced in a study of T cell responses to AZD1222 COVID-19 vaccine. The assay was immunoSEQ multiplex PCR, and TCRdb's table has in-frame clones only and misses some. The sample gives over 60,000 clones, 80% to 90% of which show up once; around 24% is in the top ten. The sequenced sample was peripheral blood, obtained on day 0 of AZD1222 vaccination. These receptors were obtained from an adult in good health.

There are a few counts of this clone. The CDR3 DNA sequence: TGTGCCAGCAGCCCGATAGACAGGGTAGTGGATGAGCAGTTCTTC. This encodes CASSPIDRVVDEQFF. The chain joins TRBV6-2 or TRBV6-3 to TRBJ2-1; the match to TRBD1 covers 7 bases. Germline CDR1 is MNHEY and CDR2 is SVGEGT. The V gene end was trimmed by 6 bases and the J gene end by 8 bases; junction bases not matched to a gene: 13. The CDR3 has 15 residues.

This chain links TRBV3-1 (or the pseudogene TRBV3-2) with TRBJ1-2; maybe TRBD1 (5 bases). The CDR3 has 15 amino acids. V gave up 1 base and J gave up 4 bases, with 13 bases separating them. Germline V gene lookup returns CDR1 LGHDT and CDR2 YNNKEL (reference sequence). Written as DNA, the CDR3 is TGTGCCAGCAGCCAAGCACGGGGCCCCTTCTATGGCTACACCTTC. Its translation is CASSQARGPFYGYTF.

The chain has TRBV28 and TRBJ1-2, with D possibly TRBD1 on 5 matching bases. The CDR3 sequence is 18 residues long. Trimming left V 2 bases short and J 1 base short, with 20 bases between. Germline V gives CDR1 MDHEN, CDR2 SYDVKM. In DNA, the CDR3 is TGTGCCAGCAGTTTACAGCGGGGGTCCAGCAGGAGTAACTATGGCTACACCTTC. Protein sequence: CASSLQRGSSRSNYGYTF.

This chain joins TRBV6-5 and TRBJ2-5, with D maybe TRBD2 (5 bases). Between the trimmed V and J ends, which lost 2 bases and 10 bases, there was a span of 8 bases. The CDR3 consists of 11 residues. Germline assignment: CDR1 MNHEY and CDR2 SVGAGI. In DNA, the CDR3 is TGTGCCAGCAGTTACGAGGGATACCAGTACTTC. It specifies CASSYEGYQYF.

The J gene is TRBJ2-2, the V gene TRBV3-1 (or the pseudogene TRBV3-2); no firm D call. This CDR3 comprises 14 residues. Trimming removed 4 bases at V and 6 bases at J, with 12 bases between. Germline loops: CDR1 LGHDT, CDR2 YNNKEL (reference sequence). CDR3: CASSRDGRSGELFF. DNA for the CDR3: TGTGCCAGCAGCCGAGATGGCCGATCCGGGGAGCTGTTTTTT.

V usage is TRBV5-1 and J usage is TRBJ1-2; 8 nucleotides match TRBD1. Germline V lookup: CDR1 SGHRS, CDR2 YFSETQ. The V segment lost 6 bases and the J segment 6 bases; nucleotides outside the gene matches: 16. The CDR3 consists of 16 residues. In nucleotides, the CDR3 is TGCGCCAGCAACCTATCGCCGGGACAGGTCTACAATGGCTACACCTTC. The encoded protein is CASNLSPGQVYNGYTF.

The gene calls are TRBV30 and TRBJ2-1; 7 bases line up with TRBD2. The germline gives CDR1 GTSNPN, CDR2 SVGIG (reference sequence). J lost 7 bases, V lost 3 bases, and 9 bases had no gene match. The CDR3 runs to 14 residues. The CDR3 DNA is TGTGCCTGGAGGACCCCCGGGGGGAGGAATGAGCAGTTCTTC. Translated, it gives CAWRTPGGRNEQFF. Full variable domain (outside the CDR3, taken from reference TRBV30 and TRBJ2-1): SQTIHQWPATLVQPVGSPLSLECTVEGTSNPNLYWYRQAAGRGLQLLFYSVGIGQISSEVPQNLSASRPQDRQFILSSKKLLLSDSGFYLCAWRTPGGRNEQFFGPGTRLTVL.

The gene calls are TRBV5-1 and TRBJ2-3; weak D call: TRBD1 (5 bases). From germline, CDR1 is SGHRS and CDR2 YFSETQ. This CDR3 comprises 12 residues. V lost 0 bases to trimming and J lost 12 bases, with 11 bases between them. In DNA, the CDR3 is TGCGCCAGCAGCTTGGAAGACAGACTTCAGTATTTT. Protein: CASSLEDRLQYF.

The chain uses TRBV28 and TRBJ2-5; 9 bases match TRBD1. Germline V CDR1 and CDR2: MDHEN, SYDVKM. This CDR3 region has 14 residues. V dropped 4 bases and J dropped 5; count of bases not matched to a gene: 5. CDR3 region: CASSSTGQGETQYF. The CDR3 DNA reads as TGTGCCAGCAGTTCCACGGGACAGGGTGAGACCCAGTACTTC.

The chain recombines TRBV30 with TRBJ1-5, with 10 bases that match TRBD1. This CDR3 has 15 amino acids. The germline gives CDR1 GTSNPN, CDR2 SVGIG (reference sequence). V was pared by 1 base and J by 4 bases, with 4 bases of the junction left unmatched. CDR3 loop: CAWSGDRGPNQPQHF. In DNA, the CDR3 is TGTGCCTGGAGTGGGGACAGGGGCCCTAATCAGCCCCAGCATTTT.

This chain links TRBV6-5 with TRBJ1-5, with D unresolved. From germline, CDR1 is MNHEY and CDR2 SVGAGI. Trimming took 0 bases from V and 3 from J, leaving 9 bases between them. The CDR3 sequence is 15 residues long. For the CDR3, the DNA is TGTGCCAGCAGTTACTCGGGCAGCTACAATCAGCCCCAGCATTTT. Its protein product is CASSYSGSYNQPQHF.

The chain has TRBV10-3 and TRBJ2-7; D tentatively reads TRBD1 or TRBD2 (5 bases each). The CDR3 spans 12 residues. Looked up from germline, CDR1 is ENHRY and CDR2 is SYGVKD. Trimming removed 6 bases from V and 3 bases from J, with 9 bases in between. CDR3 coding DNA: TGTGCCATCAGGGGGGACGTCTACGAGCAGTACTTC. Protein product: CAIRGDVYEQYF.

This chain connects TRBV6-2 or TRBV6-3 to TRBJ1-4; 11 bases fit TRBD1. Germline V gives CDR1 MNHEY, CDR2 SVGEGT. V lost 5 bases to trimming and J lost 7 bases; unmatched junction nucleotides: 9. The CDR3 spans 16 residues. The CDR3 coding sequence is TGTGCCAGCAGTACCTCCCCGGGACAGGGGGGTGAAAAACTGTTTTTT. This encodes CASSTSPGQGGEKLFF.

In DNA, the CDR3 is TGCGCCAGCAGCCTTTTTGCGGGGGACACCGGGGAGCTGTTTTTT. Protein: CASSLFAGDTGELFF. This chain joins TRBV5-1 and TRBJ2-2, with TRBD2 identical over 7 bases. J lost 3 bases, V lost 4 bases, and 6 bases had no gene match. Germline V gene lookup returns CDR1 SGHRS and CDR2 YFSETQ. The CDR3 extends over 15 amino acids.

The chain employs TRBV7-9 and TRBJ2-7; 8 bases line up with TRBD1. J gave up 1 base and V 2 bases, and 4 bases lay outside the gene matches. CDR3 length equals 15 residues. The germline V gene has CDR1 SEHNR and CDR2 FQNEAQ (reference sequence). The CDR3: CASSLSQGGSYEQYF. The CDR3 region has the DNA TGTGCCAGCAGCTTATCACAGGGGGGTTCCTACGAGCAGTACTTC.

In its sample, this clone was seen a few times. This sequence joins TRBV12-3 or TRBV12-4 and TRBJ1-4; D is unresolved. Trimming stripped 5 bases from V and 10 bases from J, with 14 bases between. CDR3 length: 13 residues. In DNA form, the CDR3 reads TGTGCCAGCAGTCCCAGCGGGGTTGGAAAACTGTTTTTT. Translation gives CASSPSGVGKLFF.

The chain carries TRBV13 and TRBJ1-1, with 9 bases matching TRBD1. Germline CDR1 is PRHDT and CDR2 is FYEKMQ (reference sequence). With V trimmed by 4 bases and J by 5 bases, 5 bases remained unmatched. The CDR3 is made up of 14 amino acids. CDR3: CASSSDRGGTEAFF. CDR3 DNA: TGTGCCAGCAGCTCGGACAGGGGAGGTACTGAAGCTTTCTTT.

The chain couples TRBV28 to TRBJ2-7, with 9 nucleotides matching TRBD1. The CDR3 runs to 15 residues. CDR1 MDHEN and CDR2 SYDVKM come from the germline V gene. Unmatched junction bases numbered 10, after V lost 6 bases and J lost 4 bases. The CDR3 spells CASRRRTGVGYEQYF. CDR3 nucleotides: TGTGCCAGCAGACGTCGGACAGGGGTAGGATACGAGCAGTACTTC.